Following are 15 T cell receptor beta chains from one sample sequenced in a study of blood T cell repertoires in COVID-19. Clones were sequenced by immunoSEQ multiplex PCR, and TCRdb holds only the in-frame ones, with some missing. The sample holds 76,000 or so clones, around nine tenths seen once. Material: peripheral blood. The receptor set was obtained from a human donor in a cohort sampled during active COVID-19.

V and J are TRBV19 and TRBJ2-7, with a tentative D call TRBD2 (7 bases). Germline V lookup: CDR1 LNHDA, CDR2 SQIVND (reference sequence). Trimming shortened V by 5 bases and J by 2 bases, and 22 bases separated the two germline ends. The CDR3 is made up of 17 amino acids. The CDR3 region is CASSRTRGARETYEQYF. The DNA of the CDR3 is TGTGCCAGTAGTCGCACCCGGGGGGCAAGAGAGACCTACGAGCAGTACTTC.

This clone has just a few counts. V is TRBV4-3 and J is TRBJ1-5; 7 positions agree with TRBD1. The junction had 3 bases not matched to a gene; V was cut back by 2 bases and J by 2 bases. CDR3 length equals 15 residues. CDR1 and CDR2 (germline): LGHNA, YSLEER. The CDR3 nucleotides are TGCGCCAGCAGCCAATCAGGGGGTGGCAATCAGCCCCAGCATTTT. Translation gives CASSQSGGGNQPQHF.

The chain joins TRBV3-1 (or the pseudogene TRBV3-2) to TRBJ2-7, with D possibly matching TRBD2 (5 bases). The germline V and J ends were trimmed by 0 bases and 0 bases, with 9 bases remaining between them. The germline V gene has CDR1 LGHDT and CDR2 YNNKEL (reference sequence). The CDR3 covers 15 residues. For the CDR3, the DNA is TGTGCCAGCAGCCAAGAACCAGGACTCTCCTACGAGCAGTACTTC. Residues: CASSQEPGLSYEQYF.

The rearrangement joins TRBV6-2 or TRBV6-3 to TRBJ2-7; D not certain. This CDR3 is built from 15 residues. Germline CDR1 and CDR2: MNHEY and SVGEGT. V lost 1 base and J lost 0, with 10 bases in between. The CDR3 DNA reads as TGTGCCAGCAGTTACTACGACTGGAACTCCTACGAGCAGTACTTC. It translates to CASSYYDWNSYEQYF.

The genes are TRBV4-2 and TRBJ1-6; D possibly corresponds to TRBD1 (6 bases). V lost 4 bases, J lost 7 bases, and 14 bases lay in between. There are 15 residues in the CDR3. Germline assignment: CDR1 LGHNA and CDR2 YNFKEQ. The CDR3: CASSPAQGENSPLHF. For the CDR3, the DNA is TGTGCCAGCAGCCCAGCACAGGGCGAGAATTCACCCCTCCACTTT.

V usage is TRBV3-1 (or the pseudogene TRBV3-2) and J usage is TRBJ1-1; 11 nucleotides match TRBD1. In germline, CDR1 is LGHDT, CDR2 YNNKEL (reference sequence). The CDR3 covers 15 residues. The trim removed 4 bases at V and 5 bases at J, leaving 6 bases unmatched. The CDR3 nucleotides are TGTGCCAGCAGCCGGGGGACAGGGGGAGGAACTGAAGCTTTCTTT. Its translation: CASSRGTGGGTEAFF.

DNA of the CDR3: TGCGCCAGCAGCCAAGCGGGCGGGGGGGGAGATGAGCAGTTCTTC. Translation: CASSQAGGGGDEQFF. The chain uses TRBV4-3 and TRBJ2-1, with TRBD2 matching 9 bases. Per the germline V gene, CDR1 is LGHNA and CDR2 is YSLEER. The CDR3 extends over 15 amino acids. V gave up 1 base and J gave up 8 bases; unmatched junction bases: 6.

Of note for this clone: The junction shows a germline mismatch at one end, possibly a read error. CDR3 amino acids: CASSPGLAGFQGTQYF. The CDR3 DNA follows: TGTGCCAGCAGCCCGGGACTAGCGGGTTTCCAAGGGACCCAGTACTTC. The gene calls are TRBV7-3 and TRBJ2-5, with 12 bases identical to TRBD2. CDR1 and CDR2 (germline): SGHTA, FQGTGA. The CDR3 length is 16 residues. The variable domain in full, completed from reference TRBV7-3 and TRBJ2-5, reads GAGVSQTPSNKVTEKGKYVELRCDPISGHTALYWYRQSLGQGPEFLIYFQGTGAADDSGLPNDRFFAVRPEGSVSTLKIQRTERGDSAVYLCASSPGLAGFQGTQYFGPGTRLLVL.

This clone appeared a single time. The V and J genes are TRBV11-2 and TRBJ2-3; TRBD2 agrees at 9 bases. Germline-derived CDR1 and CDR2 are SGHAT and FQNNGV. This CDR3 comprises 16 residues. J was trimmed by 6 bases and V by 1 base; bases with no gene match: 8. CDR3 coding DNA: TGTGCCAGCAGCTTAGTCTTTGCGGGGGGGCCCGATACGCAGTATTTT. It is translated as CASSLVFAGGPDTQYF. The variable domain in full, completed from reference TRBV11-2 and TRBJ2-3, reads EAGVAQSPRYKIIEKRQSVAFWCNPISGHATLYWYQQILGQGPKLLIQFQNNGVVDDSQLPKDRFSAERLKGVDSTLKIQPAKLEDSAVYLCASSLVFAGGPDTQYFGPGTRLTVL.

This sequence joins TRBV15 and TRBJ1-1, with a tentative D call TRBD1 (5 bases). The CDR3 totals 17 residues. Trimming took 0 bases from V and 8 from J, leaving 22 bases between them. Germline CDR1 is LNHNV and CDR2 is YYDKDF (reference sequence). Written as DNA, the CDR3 is TGTGCCACCAGCAGAGACTTTGGGACTTTAACTGAAAGAGAAGCTTTCTTT. It is translated as CATSRDFGTLTEREAFF.

The J gene is TRBJ1-2, the V gene TRBV5-6; 11 bases agree with TRBD1. The CDR3 consists of 19 residues. Germline loops: CDR1 SGHDT, CDR2 YYEEEE. V trimming: 0 bases; J trimming: 2 bases; junction bases outside the gene matches: 12. The CDR3 DNA reads as TGTGCCAGCAGCTTGGCTAGAGGGACAGGGGGTGCCGGGAACTATGGCTACACCTTC. Amino acids: CASSLARGTGGAGNYGYTF.

This chain uses TRBV30 with TRBJ1-2; D is unresolved. V was shortened by 4 bases and J by 3 bases, with 12 bases between the two germline ends. The CDR3 extends over 13 amino acids. Germline V gene data show CDR1 as GTSNPN and CDR2 as SVGIG (reference sequence). CDR3 DNA sequence: TGTGCCTGGATGGATGGGCAGCACTATGGCTACACCTTC. Translation: CAWMDGQHYGYTF.

This clone occurred once. This sequence joins TRBV5-1 and TRBJ1-6; D unclear. The CDR3 extends over 12 amino acids. CDR1 SGHRS and CDR2 YFSETQ come from the germline V gene. Deletions cut 5 bases from V and 8 bases from J, with 8 bases between. The CDR3 loop reads CASRMSDSPLHF. The CDR3 DNA reads TGCGCCAGCAGAATGTCGGATTCACCCCTCCACTTT.

The rearrangement uses TRBV6-5 and TRBJ2-5; D unresolved. Germline V gene lookup returns CDR1 MNHEY and CDR2 SVGAGI. Trimming shortened V by 4 bases and J by 2 bases, and 8 bases separated the two germline ends. The CDR3 is made up of 13 amino acids. The CDR3 DNA reads as TGTGCCAGCAGTTCTGGCTGGCAAGAGACCCAGTACTTC. As protein: CASSSGWQETQYF.

The CDR3 reads CAAGEGGTEAFF. The CDR3 coding sequence is TGTGCCGCGGGAGAGGGGGGCACTGAAGCTTTCTTT. The chain joins TRBV10-3 to TRBJ1-1; perhaps TRBD1 as D (6 bases). There are 12 residues in the CDR3. The germline V gene has CDR1 ENHRY and CDR2 SYGVKD. V was pared by 11 bases and J by 4 bases, with 14 bases between.